These 21 T cell receptor beta chains originate from one sample sequenced in a study of blood T cells in healthy people across ages. Together with a sample-barcoded 5' primer, a J-beta primer mix was included in a second PCR lasting roughly 6 to 12 cycles. TCRdb independently ran MiXCR on the 5' RACE reads; one entry per CDR3 protein. Of roughly 2 million distinct CDR3 sequences in the sample, less than 50% were seen once. What was sequenced was blood. The receptors derive from a woman aged 40 to 49 in good health.

A word on this clonotype: A much bigger clone sits one base away, suggesting this may be a read error. CDR3: CASSVGANEQFF. The CDR3 DNA reads TGTGCCAGCAGCGTAGGGGCCAATGAGCAGTTCTTC. V gene TRBV9 combines with J gene TRBJ2-1; D ambiguous. Germline CDR1 reads SGDLS; CDR2 reads YYNGEE. V lost 0 bases and J 6 bases, leaving 4 bases between the germline ends. CDR3 length equals 12 residues.

V and J are TRBV6-1 and TRBJ1-2; 7 bases line up with TRBD1. The CDR3 sequence is 16 residues long. Looked up from germline, CDR1 is MNHNS and CDR2 is SASEGT. J lost 4 bases, V lost 2 bases, and 10 bases had no gene match. The CDR3 region is CASSENLDRVAYGYTF. In DNA form, the CDR3 reads TGTGCCAGCAGTGAAAACCTTGACAGGGTAGCCTATGGCTACACCTTC.

The chain is built from TRBV2 and TRBJ2-5; possibly TRBD1 for D (6 bases). Per germline, CDR1 SNHLY and CDR2 FYNNEI. With 6 bases removed from V and 5 bases from J, the gap between germline ends came to 13 bases. The CDR3 sequence is 13 residues long. This chain's CDR3 is CASRQGVGETQYF. The CDR3 DNA sequence: TGTGCCAGCAGACAGGGAGTAGGGGAGACCCAGTACTTC.

This clonotype has more than one count but fewer than ten. The chain has TRBV20-1 and TRBJ2-7; D is unclear. The CDR3 is 13 residues long. V was pared by 3 bases and J by 4 bases, with 13 bases between. Germline lookup yields CDR1 DFQATT and CDR2 SNEGSKA (reference sequence). The CDR3 coding sequence is TGCAGTGCTAGTTCCGTGTATCCGTACGAGCAGTACTTC. This codes for CSASSVYPYEQYF.

This chain connects TRBV20-1 to TRBJ2-6; D gene uncertain. CDR3 length: 14 residues. CDR1 is DFQATT and CDR2 is SNEGSKA in the germline V gene (reference sequence). V lost 2 bases to trimming and J lost 3 bases, with 8 bases between them. The DNA for the CDR3 is TGCAGTGCTAGAAAAGGAGATGGGGCCAACGTCCTGACTTTC. Amino acids: CSARKGDGANVLTF.

In the case of this clonotype: Sequence at one end of the junction differs from germline and may be a read error. The chain joins TRBV6-5 to TRBJ2-7, with D maybe TRBD2 (6 bases). The CDR3 extends over 13 amino acids. Germline lookup yields CDR1 MNHEY and CDR2 SVGAGI. CDR3 in DNA: TGTGCCAGCAGTGACTCGGGGGCCTACGAGCAGTACTTC. It is translated as CASSDSGAYEQYF.

V gene TRBV28 combines with J gene TRBJ2-3; D gene unclear. V was cut by 11 bases and J by 1 base, with 10 bases left in between. The CDR3 runs 12 residues. CDR1 MDHEN and CDR2 SYDVKM come from the germline V gene. DNA of the CDR3: TGTGCCTACCCCAGCGGCACAGATACGCAGTATTTT. Protein: CAYPSGTDTQYF. The full variable domain, its missing parts supplied by reference TRBV28 and TRBJ2-3, is DVKVTQSSRYLVKRTGEKVFLECVQDMDHENMFWYRQDPGLGLRLIYFSYDVKMKEKGDIPEGYSVSREKKERFSLILESASTNQTSMYLCAYPSGTDTQYFGPGTRLTVL.

This clonotype was seen a few times. The CDR3 loop is CSAKTSGGAGSYNEQFF. The CDR3, as DNA: TGCAGTGCCAAGACTAGCGGGGGGGCGGGCTCCTACAATGAGCAGTTCTTC. The V call is TRBV20-1, the J call TRBJ2-1, with 14 bases matching TRBD2. Looked up from germline, CDR1 is DFQATT and CDR2 is SNEGSKA (reference sequence). CDR3 size: 17 residues. V gave up 6 bases and J gave up 0 bases; unmatched junction bases: 7.

This chain connects TRBV5-5 to TRBJ2-5; 7 nucleotides align to TRBD1. V gave up 4 bases and J gave up 1 base; unmatched junction bases: 10. Germline V gene lookup returns CDR1 SGHKS and CDR2 YYEKEE (reference sequence). The CDR3 loop spans 16 amino acids. CDR3 in DNA: TGTGCCAGCAGCCGTGGGGCAGGGGGAGCCCAAGAGACCCAGTACTTC. Protein sequence: CASSRGAGGAQETQYF.

V and J are TRBV27 and TRBJ2-4; D uncertain. Germline V lookup: CDR1 MNHEY, CDR2 SMNVEV (reference sequence). V was trimmed by 5 bases and J by 13 bases, leaving 21 bases between them. The CDR3 extends over 14 amino acids. The CDR3: CASSVVPRSKEQYF. The DNA for the CDR3 is TGTGCCAGCAGTGTAGTGCCCCGATCGAAGGAGCAGTACTTC.

The sample holds a few counts of this clonotype. The CDR3 DNA is TGTGCCAGCAGCTTAGAGGCAGGGGTCCCTCGAAATGAGCAGTTCTTC. Its protein product is CASSLEAGVPRNEQFF. The chain joins TRBV11-1 to TRBJ2-1; TRBD1 might be the D (6 bases). Germline lookup yields CDR1 SGHAT and CDR2 FQDESV (reference sequence). The CDR3 consists of 16 residues. Trimming took 1 base from V and 7 from J, leaving 17 bases between them.

V gene TRBV29-1 combines with J gene TRBJ2-1, with D unclear. The better agreement between TRBJ2-7 and the DNA end casts doubt on the J call. In germline, CDR1 is SQVTM, CDR2 ANQGSEA. This CDR3 has 14 amino acids. CDR3 sequence: CSVEDRSSYNEQYF. CDR3 nucleotides: TGCAGCGTTGAAGACAGAAGCTCCTACAATGAGCAGTACTTC.

This clonotype was seen more than once but under ten times. J is TRBJ2-1 and V is TRBV6-2 or TRBV6-3; 9 bases are a match to TRBD1. Germline V gene lookup returns CDR1 MNHEY and CDR2 SVGEGT. J was trimmed by 6 bases and V by 5 bases; bases with no gene match: 5. CDR3 size: 14 residues. CDR3 loop: CASSRDRVFNEQFF. The CDR3 coding sequence is TGTGCCAGCAGTCGGGACAGGGTTTTCAATGAGCAGTTCTTC.

The chain combines TRBV7-2 with TRBJ2-1, with D perhaps TRBD1 or TRBD2 (6 bases each). There are 16 residues in the CDR3. Trimming shortened V by 3 bases and J by 5 bases, and 17 bases separated the two germline ends. CDR1 is SGHTA and CDR2 is FQGNSA in the germline V gene. The chain's CDR3 is CASSFLSGGPNNEQFF. The CDR3 DNA follows: TGTGCCAGCAGCTTCTTGAGTGGGGGGCCGAACAATGAGCAGTTCTTC. The full variable domain, in which reference TRBV7-2 and TRBJ2-1 provide the parts outside the CDR3, is GAGVSQSPSNKVTEKGKDVELRCDPISGHTALYWYRQSLGQGLEFLIYFQGNSAPDKSGLPSDRFSAERTGGSVSTLTIQRTQQEDSAVYLCASSFLSGGPNNEQFFGPGTRLTVL.

This chain joins TRBV6-5 and TRBJ2-5; D might be TRBD2 (6 bases). The CDR3 is made up of 13 amino acids. Between the trimmed V and J ends, which lost 5 bases and 4 bases, there was a span of 11 bases. CDR1 is MNHEY and CDR2 is SVGAGI in the germline V gene. This chain's CDR3 is CASSDLGGETQYF. The CDR3 nucleotides are TGTGCCAGCAGTGACCTCGGGGGAGAGACCCAGTACTTC.

The genes are TRBV7-9 and TRBJ1-1, with a tentative D call TRBD1 (5 bases). V shed 5 bases and J shed 5 bases, with 21 bases lying between them. This CDR3 has 16 amino acids. CDR1 is SEHNR and CDR2 is FQNEAQ in the germline V gene (reference sequence). The CDR3: CASSPLRENWGTEAFF. CDR3 nucleotides: TGTGCCAGCAGCCCCCTGAGGGAGAATTGGGGGACTGAAGCTTTCTTT. Filled out from reference TRBV7-9 and TRBJ1-1, the complete variable domain reads DTGVSQNPRHKITKRGQNVTFRCDPISEHNRLYWYRQTLGQGPEFLTYFQNEAQLEKSRLLSDRFSAERPKGSFSTLEIQRTEQGDSAMYLCASSPLRENWGTEAFFGQGTRLTVV.

The rearrangement links TRBV24-1 to TRBJ2-1, with 9 bases that match TRBD1. The CDR3 extends over 13 amino acids. From germline, CDR1 is KGHDR and CDR2 SFDVKD. The ends lost 3 bases at V and 15 bases at J; junction bases unmatched: 8. The CDR3 sequence is CATSDRPGQGSFF. The CDR3 DNA sequence: TGTGCCACCAGTGATCGACCGGGACAGGGCTCGTTCTTC.

Written as DNA, the CDR3 is TGCGCCAGCAGTCGACGGCGGGACAGGGGAAGAACTGGGGCCAACGTCCTGACTTTC. Protein sequence: CASSRRRDRGRTGANVLTF. V is TRBV4-1 and J is TRBJ2-6; 10 nucleotides agree with TRBD1. CDR3 length equals 19 residues. CDR1 is MGHRA, CDR2 YSYEKL, per germline. The V segment lost 6 bases and the J segment 2 bases; nucleotides outside the gene matches: 13.

The chain combines TRBV12-3 or TRBV12-4 with TRBJ1-4, with 8 bases fitting TRBD1. The length of the CDR3 is 15 residues. J was trimmed by 6 bases and V by 3 bases; bases with no gene match: 6. CDR3 protein: CASSLRQGQDEKLFF. The CDR3 nucleotides read TGTGCCAGCAGTTTGAGACAGGGACAGGATGAAAAACTGTTTTTT.

This sequence joins TRBV20-1 and TRBJ2-3; 9 positions agree with TRBD2. CDR3 length equals 17 residues. Germline CDR1 DFQATT, CDR2 SNEGSKA (reference sequence). The junction had 9 bases not matched to a gene; V was cut back by 0 bases and J by 2 bases. The DNA for the CDR3 is TGCAGTGCTAGAGATCTTGGGTTAGCGGGGGCCACAGATACGCAGTATTTT. It yields the protein CSARDLGLAGATDTQYF.

In its sample, this clonotype was seen a few times. The rearrangement joins TRBV9 to TRBJ1-2, with no clear D. The V and J ends lost 5 bases and 10 bases respectively, with 15 bases between them. This CDR3 is built from 12 residues. The V gene's germline CDR1 is SGDLS and CDR2 YYNGEE. Here the CDR3 reads CASRDGYRDYTF. For the CDR3, the DNA is TGTGCCAGCAGAGACGGTTACCGGGACTACACCTTC.